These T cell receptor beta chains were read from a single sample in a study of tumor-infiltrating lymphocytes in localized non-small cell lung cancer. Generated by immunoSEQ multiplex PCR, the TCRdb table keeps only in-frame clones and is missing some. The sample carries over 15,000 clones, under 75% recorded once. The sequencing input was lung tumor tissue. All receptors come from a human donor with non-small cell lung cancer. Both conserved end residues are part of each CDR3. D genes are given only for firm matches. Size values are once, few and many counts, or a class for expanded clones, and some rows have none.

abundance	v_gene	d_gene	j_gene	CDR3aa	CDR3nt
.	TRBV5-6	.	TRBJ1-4	CASSRGRATNEKLFF	TGTGCCAGCAGCCGTGGGAGGGCAACTAATGAAAAACTGTTTTTT
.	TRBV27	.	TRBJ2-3	CASSPTTGQIRNPTQYF	TGTGCCAGCAGTCCTACGACAGGACAGATACGCAATCCTACGCAGTATTTT
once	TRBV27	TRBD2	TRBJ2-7	CASSLRGGPYEQYF	TGTGCCAGCAGCCTTCGGGGGGGCCCCTACGAGCAGTACTTC
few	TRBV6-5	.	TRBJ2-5	CASRRGQRETQYF	TGTGCCAGCAGGCGTGGACAGCGGGAGACCCAGTACTTC
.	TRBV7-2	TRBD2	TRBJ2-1	CASSDLGGSRTNEQFF	TGTGCCAGCAGCGACCTGGGCGGGAGCAGGACGAATGAGCAGTTCTTC
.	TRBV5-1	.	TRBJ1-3	CASSKEGSGNTIYF	TGCGCCAGCAGCAAGGAAGGCAGTGGAAACACCATATATTTT
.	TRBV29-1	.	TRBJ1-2	CSVESGSYGYTF	TGCAGCGTTGAATCAGGATCCTATGGCTACACCTTC
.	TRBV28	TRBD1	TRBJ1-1	CASSSGQGTYMNTEAFF	TGTGCCAGCAGTTCGGGACAGGGGACTTACATGAACACTGAAGCTTTCTTT
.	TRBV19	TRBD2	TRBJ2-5	CASRLAGQETQYF	TGTGCCAGTAGACTAGCGGGGCAAGAGACCCAGTACTTC
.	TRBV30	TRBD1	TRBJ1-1	CAWRVTGRREAFF	TGTGCCTGGAGGGTGACAGGGCGACGGGAAGCTTTCTTT
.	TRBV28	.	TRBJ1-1	CASSFPDVENTEAFF	TGTGCCAGCAGTTTTCCCGACGTAGAGAACACTGAAGCTTTCTTT
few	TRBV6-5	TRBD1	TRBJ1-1	CASSYGTGYSEAFF	TGTGCCAGCAGTTACGGGACAGGGTACTCTGAAGCTTTCTTT
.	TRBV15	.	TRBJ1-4	CATSSRGSLLNEKLFF	TGTGCCACCAGCTCTCGGGGGTCCCTCCTAAATGAAAAACTGTTTTTT
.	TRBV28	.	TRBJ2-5	CASSSRTAGQETQYF	TGTGCCAGCAGTTCCCGGACAGCGGGCCAAGAGACCCAGTACTTC
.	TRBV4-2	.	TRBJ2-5	CASSQPSQEGETQYF	TGTGCCAGCAGCCAACCGAGTCAAGAGGGAGAGACCCAGTACTTC
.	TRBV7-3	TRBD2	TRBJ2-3	CASSPWTSSTDTQYF	TGTGCCAGCAGCCCTTGGACTAGTAGCACAGATACGCAGTATTTT
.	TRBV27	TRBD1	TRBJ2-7	CASSYGTGRVYEQYF	TGTGCCAGCAGTTACGGGACAGGGAGGGTCTACGAGCAGTACTTC
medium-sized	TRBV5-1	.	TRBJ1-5	CASSLEGYSNQPQHF	TGCGCCAGCAGCTTAGAAGGCTATAGCAATCAGCCCCAGCATTTT
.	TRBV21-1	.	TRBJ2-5	CASRTAPVHKTQYF	TGTGCCAGCAGAACTGCACCGGTGCATAAGACCCAGTACTTC
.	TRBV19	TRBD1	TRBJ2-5	CASSPRTGVIKTQYF	TGTGCCAGTAGTCCTAGGACAGGGGTAATAAAGACCCAGTACTTC
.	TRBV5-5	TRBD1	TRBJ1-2	CASSQKTGRGYTF	TGCGCCAGCAGCCAGAAGACAGGGCGAGGCTACACCTTC
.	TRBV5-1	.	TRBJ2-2	CASSLDRRTTGELFF	TGCGCCAGCAGCTTGGACAGGCGAACCACCGGGGAGCTGTTTTTT
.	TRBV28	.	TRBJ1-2	CASRARDGTTYGYTF	TGTGCCAGCAGGGCTCGGGACGGAACGACCTATGGCTACACCTTC
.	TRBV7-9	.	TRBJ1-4	CASRQGATNEKLFF	TGTGCCAGCAGACAAGGGGCAACTAATGAAAAACTGTTTTTT
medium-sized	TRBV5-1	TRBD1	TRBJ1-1	CASSLAGTGATEAFF	TGCGCCAGCAGCTTGGCCGGGACAGGGGCCACTGAAGCTTTCTTT
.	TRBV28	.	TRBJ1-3	CASSLGGKGNTIYF	TGTGCCAGCAGTTTAGGGGGGAAGGGGAACACCATATATTTT
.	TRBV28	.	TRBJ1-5	CATQLGSDGGNQSQHF	TGTGCCACACAGTTAGGGTCAGATGGGGGCAATCAGTCCCAGCATTTT
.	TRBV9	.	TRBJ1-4	CASSPRQGRGGEKLFF	TGTGCCAGCAGCCCCAGGCAGGGGCGGGGAGGTGAAAAACTGTTTTTT
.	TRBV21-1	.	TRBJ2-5	CASSSRTGWETQYF	TGTGCCAGCAGCTCTCGGACAGGGTGGGAGACCCAGTACTTC
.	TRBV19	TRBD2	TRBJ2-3	CASSMGSGSRTDTQYF	TGTGCCAGTAGTATGGGAAGCGGGAGCCGCACAGATACGCAGTATTTT
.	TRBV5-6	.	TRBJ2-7	CASSFFSADGAYEQYF	TGTGCCAGCAGCTTCTTCTCCGCGGACGGGGCCTACGAGCAGTACTTC
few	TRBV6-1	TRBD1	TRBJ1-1	CASIGTGGNTEAFF	TGTGCCAGCATAGGGACAGGGGGAAACACTGAAGCTTTCTTT
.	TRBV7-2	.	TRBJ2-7	CASSLGVQAPGEQYF	TGTGCCAGCAGCCTAGGGGTACAGGCCCCGGGAGAGCAGTACTTC
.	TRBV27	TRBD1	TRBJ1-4	CASNRQGQGYEKLFF	TGTGCCAGCAATCGGCAGGGACAGGGTTATGAAAAACTGTTTTTT
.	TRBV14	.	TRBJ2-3	CASSHRGDTQYF	TGTGCCAGCAGCCACCGTGGAGATACGCAGTATTTT
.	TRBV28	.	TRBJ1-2	CATQVGGRMGGYTF	TGTGCCACCCAGGTCGGGGGGCGAATGGGGGGCTACACCTTC
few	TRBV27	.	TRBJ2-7	CASSLGAGDYEQYF	TGTGCCAGCAGTTTAGGGGCTGGGGACTACGAGCAGTACTTC
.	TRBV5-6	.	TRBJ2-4	CASSRTPNIQYF	TGTGCCAGCAGCCGTACCCCAAACATTCAGTACTTC
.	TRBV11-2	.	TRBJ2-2	CASSPGDTGELFF	TGTGCCAGCAGCCCCGGGGATACCGGGGAGCTGTTTTTT
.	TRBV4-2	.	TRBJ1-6	CASSQEETPNSPLHF	TGTGCCAGCAGCCAAGAGGAGACTCCCAATTCACCCCTCCACTTT
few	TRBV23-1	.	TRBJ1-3	CASSQPGAGNTIYF	TGCGCCAGCAGTCAGCCCGGTGCTGGAAACACCATATATTTT
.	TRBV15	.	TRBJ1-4	CATSREVEDEKLFF	TGTGCCACCAGCAGAGAGGTGGAGGATGAAAAACTGTTTTTT
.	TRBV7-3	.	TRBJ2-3	CASSASSGPTDTQYF	TGTGCCAGCAGCGCCTCCTCGGGGCCCACAGATACGCAGTATTTT
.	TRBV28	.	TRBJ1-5	CASSPRGNQPQHF	TGTGCCAGCAGTCCCAGGGGAAATCAGCCCCAGCATTTT
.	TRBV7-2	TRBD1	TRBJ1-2	CASSPGAGGAIGYGYTF	TGTGCCAGCAGCCCAGGGGCAGGGGGAGCGATAGGCTATGGCTACACCTTC
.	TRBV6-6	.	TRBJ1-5	CASTSGGGSNQPQHF	TGTGCCAGCACATCCGGGGGGGGGAGCAATCAGCCCCAGCATTTT
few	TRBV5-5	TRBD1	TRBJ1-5	CASSSGTGNQPQHF	TGTGCCAGCAGCTCCGGGACAGGGAATCAGCCCCAGCATTTT
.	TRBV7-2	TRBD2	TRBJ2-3	CASSLETAGASTDTQYF	TGTGCCAGCAGCTTAGAGACAGCGGGGGCTTCCACAGATACGCAGTATTTT